The 29 T cell receptor beta chains in this list originate from one sample, sequenced in a study of cytomegalovirus exposure and HLA in healthy donors. Primers: 60 Vbeta forward and 13 Jbeta reverse. TCRdb's copy holds only in-frame clones and misses some; the assay was immunoSEQ multiplex PCR. The sample carries 150,000 to 200,000 clones, under 90% recorded once. Specimen: PBMCs. The receptors stem from a man younger than 35 in good health and CMV-seronegative.

The chain recombines TRBV27 with TRBJ1-5; D is unresolved. This CDR3 spans 16 amino acids. V lost 5 bases and J lost 7, with 21 bases in between. CDR1 is MNHEY and CDR2 is SMNVEV in the germline V gene (reference sequence). The CDR3 coding sequence is TGTGCCAGCAGTCCTCTTAATAGTGGGCTTAACCAGCCCCAGCATTTT. This sequence encodes CASSPLNSGLNQPQHF.

The rearrangement joins TRBV9 to TRBJ1-5; perhaps TRBD1 as D (6 bases). Between the trimmed V and J ends, which lost 2 bases and 9 bases, there was a span of 15 bases. This CDR3 has 14 residues. Germline V CDR1 and CDR2: SGDLS, YYNGEE. Written as DNA, the CDR3 is TGTGCCAGCAGCGTCGGGTCCCGAGGGGGGCCCCAGCATTTT. This sequence encodes CASSVGSRGGPQHF.

This clone was detected only a few times. V usage is TRBV6-5 and J usage is TRBJ2-5, with TRBD2 matching over 9 bases. After removal of 8 bases from V and 8 bases from J, the junction contained 9 bases not matched to a gene. The CDR3 totals 13 residues. Germline CDR1 is MNHEY and CDR2 is SVGAGI. The CDR3 DNA sequence: TGTGCCAGCCAGCGGGGGGCTCGCGGAACCCAGTACTTC. It translates to CASQRGARGTQYF.

The rearrangement links TRBV19 to TRBJ2-2; D might be TRBD2 (6 bases). The germline gives CDR1 LNHDA, CDR2 SQIVND (reference sequence). This CDR3 has 16 residues. V was trimmed by 7 bases and J by 4 bases, leaving 19 bases between them. The CDR3 DNA reads TGTGCCAGTAACCTACTAGCTTCCCTAGGCACCGGGGAGCTGTTTTTT. Protein: CASNLLASLGTGELFF. The full variable domain, its missing parts supplied by reference TRBV19 and TRBJ2-2, is DGGITQSPKYLFRKEGQNVTLSCEQNLNHDAMYWYRQDPGQGLRLIYYSQIVNDFQKGDIAEGYSVSREKKESFPLTVTSAQKNPTAFYLCASNLLASLGTGELFFGEGSRLTVL.

The chain combines TRBV18 with TRBJ1-6; 7 positions agree with TRBD1. CDR3 length equals 15 residues. Trimming at V came to 4 bases and at J to 3 bases, leaving 3 bases not matched to a gene. The germline CDR1 and CDR2 sequences are KGHSH and LQKENI. The CDR3 DNA reads as TGTGCCAGCTCACTGGACAGGAACTATAATTCACCCCTCCACTTT. Amino acid sequence: CASSLDRNYNSPLHF. The full variable domain, rest sourced from reference TRBV18 and TRBJ1-6, is NAGVMQNPRHLVRRRGQEARLRCSPMKGHSHVYWYRQLPEEGLKFMVYLQKENIIDESGMPKERFSAEFPKEGPSILRIQQVVRGDSAAYFCASSLDRNYNSPLHFGNGTRLTVT.

The genes are TRBV4-1 and TRBJ2-3, with TRBD2 matching 9 bases. Per germline, CDR1 MGHRA and CDR2 YSYEKL. The CDR3 is 18 residues long. V shed 1 base, J shed 4 bases, and the junction held 12 bases outside the gene matches. This CDR3 is CASSQGSRGGINADTQYF. Written as DNA, the CDR3 is TGCGCCAGCAGCCAAGGATCGCGGGGGGGCATCAACGCAGATACGCAGTATTTT.

The sample holds one count of this clone. The chain recombines TRBV7-6 with TRBJ2-7; 9 nucleotides line up with TRBD2. Germline CDR1 reads SGHVS; CDR2 reads FNYEAQ. The CDR3 runs 16 residues. J gave up 6 bases and V 0 bases, and 9 bases lay outside the gene matches. The CDR3 nucleotides read TGTGCCAGCAGCTTAGCGCCGGCGGGGGGGCTTCTCGAGCAGTACTTC. It translates to CASSLAPAGGLLEQYF.

The rearrangement links TRBV6-6 to TRBJ2-5, with 10 bases identical to TRBD1. V shed 10 bases, J shed 2 bases, and the junction held 10 bases outside the gene matches. The V gene's germline CDR1 is MNHNY and CDR2 SVGAGI (reference sequence). The CDR3 is 15 amino acids. CDR3 region: CATRDGQGVQETQYF. The CDR3 DNA reads TGTGCCACTCGAGACGGACAGGGGGTTCAAGAGACCCAGTACTTC.

Written as DNA, the CDR3 is TGTGCCAGCACCCTGACCGGGTTAGTCAATGAGCAGTTCTTC. It yields the protein CASTLTGLVNEQFF. The chain joins TRBV25-1 to TRBJ2-1; D gene unclear. The CDR3 has 14 residues. The germline V gene has CDR1 MGHDK and CDR2 SYGVNS. Trimming stripped 7 bases from V and 6 bases from J, with 16 bases between.

The V call is TRBV9, the J call TRBJ2-7; 9 bases fit TRBD2. Germline CDR1 and CDR2: SGDLS and YYNGEE. The junction had 9 bases not matched to a gene; V was cut back by 0 bases and J by 2 bases. There are 17 residues in the CDR3. The CDR3 loop reads CASSVGGSGGQTYEQYF. The CDR3 DNA is TGTGCCAGCAGCGTAGGGGGAAGCGGGGGGCAAACCTACGAGCAGTACTTC. The full variable domain, with the rest looked up from reference TRBV9 and TRBJ2-7, is DSGVTQTPKHLITATGQRVTLRCSPRSGDLSVYWYQQSLDQGLQFLIQYYNGEERAKGNILERFSAQQFPDLHSELNLSSLELGDSALYFCASSVGGSGGQTYEQYFGPGTRLTVT.

This clone was seen just once. The genes are TRBV11-3 and TRBJ2-5; the match to TRBD2 covers 8 bases. The germline gives CDR1 SGHNT, CDR2 YENEEA. CDR3 size: 14 residues. J was trimmed by 6 bases and V by 3 bases; bases with no gene match: 6. CDR3 coding DNA: TGTGCCAGCAGCTTCCAGCGGGAGTTTAAGACCCAGTACTTC. Amino acid sequence: CASSFQREFKTQYF.

This clone appeared a few times. The genes are TRBV27 and TRBJ2-1; 7 bases align to TRBD2. CDR1 and CDR2 from the germline V gene are MNHEY and SMNVEV (reference sequence). This CDR3 region has 11 residues. Trimming removed 5 bases from V and 8 bases from J; junction bases left unmatched: 0. The CDR3 protein is CASSTSDEQFF. The CDR3, as DNA: TGTGCCAGCAGTACTAGCGATGAGCAGTTCTTC.

The genes are TRBV6-5 and TRBJ2-5; no firm D call. Per germline, CDR1 MNHEY and CDR2 SVGAGI. Deletions cut 10 bases from V and 5 bases from J, with 17 bases between. The CDR3 is 13 amino acids. The CDR3 sequence: CAIPTICEETQYF. The CDR3 nucleotides are TGTGCCATCCCTACGATTTGTGAGGAGACCCAGTACTTC.

The count of this clone is one. The rearrangement links TRBV19 to TRBJ1-2; D is undetermined. The CDR3 length is 12 residues. CDR1 is LNHDA and CDR2 is SQIVND in the germline V gene (reference sequence). V lost 6 bases, J lost 7 bases, and 12 bases lay in between. DNA of the CDR3: TGTGCCAGTAGATACGTCGCCGGTGGCTACACCTTC. This translates into CASRYVAGGYTF.

The J gene is TRBJ1-1, the V gene TRBV6-5; TRBD1 is a possible D gene (6 bases). This CDR3 has 13 residues. Germline-derived CDR1 and CDR2 are MNHEY and SVGAGI. The ends were cut back, 4 bases at V and 0 bases at J, with 6 bases in the middle. In DNA, the CDR3 is TGTGCCAGCAGTTGGACAGTGAACACTGAAGCTTTCTTT. As protein: CASSWTVNTEAFF.

This rearrangement joins TRBV27 to TRBJ2-2; maybe TRBD1 (6 bases). CDR1 MNHEY and CDR2 SMNVEV come from the germline V gene (reference sequence). Trimming pared 3 bases from V and 1 base from J, leaving 6 bases between. The CDR3 has 14 amino acids. The CDR3 sequence is CASSLTGNTGELFF. CDR3 DNA sequence: TGTGCCAGCAGTTTGACAGGGAACACCGGGGAGCTGTTTTTT.

This rearrangement joins TRBV4-1 to TRBJ1-4, with D possibly being TRBD1 (5 bases). Deletions cut 3 bases from V and 8 bases from J, with 7 bases between. Germline CDR1 MGHRA, CDR2 YSYEKL. The CDR3 consists of 12 residues. CDR3 region: CASSQSGEKLFF. The DNA of the CDR3 is TGCGCCAGCAGCCAGTCAGGGGAAAAACTGTTTTTT.

The chain employs TRBV5-1 and TRBJ2-7, with D unresolved. Per germline, CDR1 SGHRS and CDR2 YFSETQ. The CDR3 is 13 amino acids. Trimming left V 4 bases short and J 5 bases short, with 13 bases between. Written as DNA, the CDR3 is TGCGCCAGCAGCCCAGGCCCTCAAAACGAGCAGTACTTC. Its translation is CASSPGPQNEQYF.

This clone has only a few counts. The chain combines TRBV28 with TRBJ2-7, with 11 positions matching TRBD1. J gave up 4 bases and V 6 bases, and 2 bases lay outside the gene matches. Germline loops: CDR1 MDHEN, CDR2 SYDVKM. CDR3 length: 13 residues. Written as DNA, the CDR3 is TGTGCCAGCAGGGGACAGGGGGAGTACGAGCAGTACTTC. It codes for CASRGQGEYEQYF.

The V call is TRBV23-1, the J call TRBJ2-1; TRBD2 is a possible D gene (6 bases). TRBV23-1 is an open reading frame, and its role is uncertain. The CDR3 is made up of 16 amino acids. Deletions cut 4 bases from V and 5 bases from J, with 18 bases between. CDR3 nucleotides: TGCGCCAGCAGTCCAAACCTCCGGGACTCTAACAATGAGCAGTTCTTC. It specifies CASSPNLRDSNNEQFF.

This chain joins TRBV29-1 and TRBJ2-3, with 7 nucleotides matching TRBD1. The germline CDR1 and CDR2 sequences are SQVTM and ANQGSEA. The V gene end was trimmed by 7 bases and the J gene end by 2 bases; junction bases not matched to a gene: 9. The CDR3 is 14 amino acids. The CDR3: CSERDRYNTDTQYF. CDR3 nucleotide sequence: TGCAGCGAGAGGGACAGATACAACACAGATACGCAGTATTTT.

The chain has TRBV18 and TRBJ2-2; D might be TRBD1 (6 bases). Germline V lookup: CDR1 KGHSH, CDR2 LQKENI. The CDR3 covers 15 residues. The V end lost 3 bases, the J end lost 0 bases, and 8 bases lay between the germline ends. The CDR3 DNA reads as TGTGCCAGCTCACCCGGACAGTCGAACACCGGGGAGCTGTTTTTT. It codes for CASSPGQSNTGELFF. Full variable domain (remainder filled in from reference TRBV18 and TRBJ2-2): NAGVMQNPRHLVRRRGQEARLRCSPMKGHSHVYWYRQLPEEGLKFMVYLQKENIIDESGMPKERFSAEFPKEGPSILRIQQVVRGDSAAYFCASSPGQSNTGELFFGEGSRLTVL.

V is TRBV27 and J is TRBJ2-2, with a possible D match to TRBD1 (6 bases). Germline CDR1 MNHEY, CDR2 SMNVEV (reference sequence). There are 15 residues in the CDR3. Trimming removed 5 bases from V and 7 bases from J, with 17 bases in between. CDR3 DNA sequence: TGTGCCAGCAGTCCCATGGGGACACGGGGCGGGGAGCTGTTTTTT. It encodes CASSPMGTRGGELFF.

V and J are TRBV13 and TRBJ2-1; possibly TRBD2 for D (8 bases). V was trimmed by 5 bases and J by 6 bases, leaving 17 bases between them. The CDR3 runs 15 residues. Germline values: CDR1 PRHDT, CDR2 FYEKMQ (reference sequence). CDR3 loop: CASSPLAEGANEQFF. CDR3 nucleotides: TGTGCCAGCAGCCCACTAGCGGAGGGGGCCAATGAGCAGTTCTTC.

V and J are TRBV9 and TRBJ1-1; D is undetermined. V shed 1 base and J shed 1 base, with 5 bases lying between them. In germline, CDR1 is SGDLS, CDR2 YYNGEE. This CDR3 contains 13 residues. The CDR3 region is CASSVFWNTEAFF. The DNA of the CDR3 is TGTGCCAGCAGCGTATTCTGGAACACTGAAGCTTTCTTT.

The genes are TRBV27 and TRBJ2-7; D gene unclear. The germline V and J ends were trimmed by 6 bases and 2 bases, with 11 bases remaining between them. Germline CDR1 MNHEY, CDR2 SMNVEV (reference sequence). CDR3 length: 13 residues. DNA of the CDR3: TGTGCCAGCAGCCGAGGAACCACCTACGAGCAGTACTTC. It translates to CASSRGTTYEQYF.

This clone is a singleton in its sample. J is TRBJ2-1 and V is TRBV11-1; D not resolved. This CDR3 comprises 13 residues. CDR1 is SGHAT and CDR2 is FQDESV in the germline V gene (reference sequence). V shed 4 bases and J shed 7 bases, with 11 bases lying between them. CDR3 region: CASSSPWRNEQFF. The DNA for the CDR3 is TGTGCCAGCAGCTCGCCATGGAGAAATGAGCAGTTCTTC.

Details on this clone: This CDR3 is also generated by other DNA sequences in the sample. V and J are TRBV15 and TRBJ2-1, with 7 bases aligning to TRBD2. CDR1 and CDR2 from the germline V gene are LNHNV and YYDKDF (reference sequence). The CDR3 loop spans 17 amino acids. The V segment lost 6 bases and the J segment 4 bases; nucleotides outside the gene matches: 15. The CDR3 DNA is TGTGCCACCAGAGGGCCCCATGGGGGAGGGCAGTACAATGAGCAGTTCTTC. Translation: CATRGPHGGGQYNEQFF.

As regards this clone: The identical CDR3 is also encoded by other nucleotide sequences in the sample. The chain links TRBV11-3 to TRBJ2-7; 7 bases line up with TRBD2. This CDR3 contains 12 residues. The germline gives CDR1 SGHNT, CDR2 YENEEA. V was pared by 1 base and J by 6 bases, with 0 bases of the junction left unmatched. The CDR3 DNA reads as TGTGCCAGCAGCTTAGGCGGGGGCGAGCAGTACTTC. Translation gives CASSLGGGEQYF.